This TCR beta chain was sequenced during a study of radiotherapy plus CTLA-4 blockade in lung cancer. Study-level points and caveats: After treatment with radiotherapy plus ipilimumab, TCR clones that came from the tumor expanded in blood. Interferon-beta and early blood T cell clone dynamics reportedly predicted response best.

For this clone: Its target is not known.

Germline CDR1 is SNHLY and CDR2 is FYNNEI. V lost 4 bases to trimming and J lost 5 bases, with 15 bases between them. The CDR3 extends over 15 amino acids. Those patients who had chemo-refractory metastatic non-small-cell lung cancer were given focal radiation along with CTLA-4 blockade through ipilimumab. Generated by immunoSEQ multiplex PCR, the TCRdb table keeps only in-frame clones and is missing some. The sample has around 53,000 clones, 86% seen once. The chain combines TRBV2 with TRBJ2-1; the D gene is possibly TRBD2 (6 bases). The sequence was obtained from a human donor with non-small cell lung cancer that progressed on radiotherapy plus ipilimumab. Some clones in this sample may be carry-over from other donors' samples. Sequences were derived from peripheral blood, sampled from a patient treated with radiotherapy plus ipilimumab. CDR3 protein: CASSVLVIADNEQFF. CDR3 DNA: TGTGCCAGCAGTGTTTTGGTAATAGCGGACAATGAGCAGTTCTTC.